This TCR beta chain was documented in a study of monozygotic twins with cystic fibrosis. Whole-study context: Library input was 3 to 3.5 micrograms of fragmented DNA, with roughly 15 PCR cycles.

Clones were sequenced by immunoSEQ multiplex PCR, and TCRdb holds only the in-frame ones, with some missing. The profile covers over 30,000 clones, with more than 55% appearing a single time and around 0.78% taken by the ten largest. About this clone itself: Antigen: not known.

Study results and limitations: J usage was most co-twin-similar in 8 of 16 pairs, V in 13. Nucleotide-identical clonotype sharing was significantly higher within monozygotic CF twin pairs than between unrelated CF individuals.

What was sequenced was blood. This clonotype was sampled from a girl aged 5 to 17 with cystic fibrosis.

CDR3 DNA: TGTGCCAGCAGCCCGCGACAGGGTATAAGGGGTGAGCAGTTCTTC. Translating gives CASSPRQGIRGEQFF. V gene TRBV7-9 combines with J gene TRBJ2-1; TRBD1 aligns across 7 bases. Germline V gene sequence: CDR1 SEHNR, CDR2 FQNEAQ (reference sequence). This CDR3 is 15 amino acids long. The V and J ends lost 5 bases and 9 bases, in that order; junction bases with no gene match: 13.